This T cell receptor (beta chain) was retrieved from a study of blood T cells in healthy people across ages. Overall study: About one barcoded beta molecule per two T cells was the capture yield of template switching.

A second roughly 7 to 11 cycle PCR used barcoded and J-beta primers. From the 5' RACE reads, TCRdb called clonotypes with MiXCR, one entry per CDR3 protein. The table shows roughly 930,000 distinct CDR3 sequences, with 40% to 60% occurring only once. For every donor, a draw yielded 7.5 to 10 milliliters of peripheral blood. Unmatched junction bases numbered 10, after V lost 3 bases and J lost 5 bases. This CDR3 has 16 amino acids. CDR1 is LGHNT, CDR2 FRNRAP, per germline. The rearrangement uses TRBV12-5 and TRBJ1-2; 9 nucleotides match TRBD1. The TCR was taken from a young man in good health. The sample was blood. In DNA form, the CDR3 reads TGTGCTAGTGGTTTTGATACAGGGGGCCTCCGTTATGGCTACACCTTC. Its translation is CASGFDTGGLRYGYTF.